This passage covers 17 T cell receptor beta chains from one sample sequenced in a study of T cells in localized non-small cell lung cancer. Measured with immunoSEQ multiplex PCR; TCRdb has only the in-frame clones, and not every one. The sample consists of 25,000 to 35,000 clones, about 89% of them appearing once. Material: peripheral blood, obtained before any cancer treatment. These receptors originate from a female donor at least 60 years old with stage I lung adenocarcinoma.

This chain joins TRBV6-6 and TRBJ2-7; D is possibly TRBD1 (6 bases). The CDR3 consists of 13 residues. Germline CDR1 is MNHNY and CDR2 is SVGAGI (reference sequence). Trimming removed 5 bases at V and 0 bases at J, with 8 bases between. CDR3: CASSRDTSYEQYF. DNA of the CDR3: TGTGCCAGCAGTCGGGACACCTCCTACGAGCAGTACTTC.

This chain uses TRBV9 with TRBJ2-7; 10 bases are shared with TRBD2. V gave up 0 bases and J gave up 6 bases; unmatched junction bases: 3. The CDR3 has 14 residues. CDR1 and CDR2 from the germline V gene are SGDLS and YYNGEE. As DNA, the CDR3 is TGTGCCAGCAGCGTAGAACTAGCGGGAACCGAGCAGTACTTC. The encoded protein is CASSVELAGTEQYF.

The chain links TRBV10-1 to TRBJ2-1, with 7 bases aligning to TRBD2. Trimming cost V 4 bases and J 8 bases; bases outside gene matches: 5. CDR1 is WNHNN and CDR2 is SYGVQD in the germline V gene (reference sequence). This CDR3 has 13 amino acids. The CDR3 region is CASSVAGVHEQFF. In DNA form, the CDR3 reads TGCGCCAGCAGTGTGGCGGGAGTGCATGAGCAGTTCTTC.

The chain recombines TRBV5-1 with TRBJ1-1; perhaps TRBD1 as D (5 bases). The CDR3 loop spans 15 amino acids. Germline assignment: CDR1 SGHRS and CDR2 YFSETQ. V lost 2 bases and J 5 bases, leaving 16 bases between the germline ends. The CDR3, as DNA: TGCGCCAGCAGCTTCATGGGGGTGAGAGGGACTGAAGCTTTCTTT. Residues: CASSFMGVRGTEAFF.

The chain links TRBV6-5 to TRBJ1-1; no clear D. The CDR3 has 11 residues. The V gene's germline CDR1 is MNHEY and CDR2 SVGAGI. The V gene lost 0 bases and the J gene lost 10 bases, with 6 bases spanning the gap. CDR3: CASSYSGGAFF. In DNA form, the CDR3 reads TGTGCCAGCAGTTACTCGGGCGGAGCTTTCTTT.

The chain combines TRBV21-1 with TRBJ2-7; TRBD1, the table's D call, was not compared with the DNA. TRBV21-1 is shown as a pseudogene. The CDR3 extends over 15 amino acids. The CDR3 sequence is CASSLITGATYEQYF. The CDR3 nucleotides are TGTGCCAGCTCGTTAATAACAGGGGCAACCTACGAGCAGTACTTC.

The genes are TRBV7-3 and TRBJ2-1; D perhaps matches TRBD2 (6 bases). Trimming shortened V by 2 bases and J by 4 bases, and 12 bases separated the two germline ends. The CDR3 consists of 15 residues. Germline CDR1 is SGHTA and CDR2 is FQGTGA. CDR3 in amino acids: CASSLAGPAYNEQFF. The CDR3 DNA is TGTGCCAGCAGCTTAGCGGGGCCAGCTTACAATGAGCAGTTCTTC.

The V gene is TRBV6-5, the J gene TRBJ2-1, with 9 positions matching TRBD2. The CDR3 is 13 residues long. The germline gives CDR1 MNHEY, CDR2 SVGAGI. V shed 2 bases and J 9 bases; nucleotides not matched to a gene: 2. The DNA for the CDR3 is TGTGCCAGCAGTTACGGGACTAGCACTGAGCAGTTCTTC. It encodes CASSYGTSTEQFF.

The chain carries TRBV4-3 and TRBJ1-5; D is undetermined. V was cut by 1 base and J by 2 bases, with 12 bases left in between. The CDR3 covers 16 residues. Germline V gene data show CDR1 as LGHNA and CDR2 as YSLEER. The CDR3 sequence: CASSQGKGCGNQPQHF. The CDR3, as DNA: TGCGCCAGCAGCCAAGGGAAGGGATGTGGCAATCAGCCCCAGCATTTT.

Here the CDR3 DNA reads TGTGCCAGCAGCCCAGGGGGACTAGACTACAATGAGCAGTTCTTC. The encoded protein is CASSPGGLDYNEQFF. J is TRBJ2-1 and V is TRBV7-9; TRBD2 might be the D (8 bases). The CDR3 length is 15 residues. Trimming stripped 5 bases from V and 3 bases from J, with 14 bases between. Germline lookup yields CDR1 SEHNR and CDR2 FQNEAQ (reference sequence).

This sequence joins TRBV6-5 and TRBJ2-5; D possibly matches TRBD1 or TRBD2 (5 bases each). V lost 4 bases to trimming and J lost 5 bases, with 5 bases between them. The CDR3 contains 11 residues. Germline values: CDR1 MNHEY, CDR2 SVGAGI. Written as DNA, the CDR3 is TGTGCCAGCAGTTGGGGGGAGACCCAGTACTTC. This sequence encodes CASSWGETQYF.

This chain connects TRBV4-3 to TRBJ2-5; TRBD2 aligns across 16 bases. Losses at the gene ends were 1 base for V and 4 bases for J; bases not matched to a gene: 6. The CDR3 loop spans 18 amino acids. Germline V gene data show CDR1 as LGHNA and CDR2 as YSLEER. This CDR3 reads CASSQAGTSGRAGETQYF. The CDR3 coding sequence is TGCGCCAGCAGCCAAGCCGGGACTAGCGGGAGGGCGGGAGAGACCCAGTACTTC.

The chain recombines TRBV18 with TRBJ2-5; 11 nucleotides match TRBD2. Losses at the gene ends were 4 bases for V and 4 bases for J; bases not matched to a gene: 8. CDR1 and CDR2 (germline): KGHSH, LQKENI. This CDR3 comprises 16 residues. CDR3 protein: CASSQGTSGGGETQYF. Here the CDR3 DNA reads TGTGCCAGCTCACAAGGGACTAGCGGAGGAGGAGAGACCCAGTACTTC.

The chain combines TRBV6-5 with TRBJ2-4, with D unresolved. The CDR3 extends over 11 amino acids. In germline, CDR1 is MNHEY, CDR2 SVGAGI. V lost 7 bases, J lost 3 bases, and 4 bases lay in between. Here the CDR3 reads CASIGKNIQYF. The CDR3 DNA sequence: TGTGCCAGCATCGGCAAAAACATTCAGTACTTC.

This chain connects TRBV18 to TRBJ2-7; TRBD1 matches at 9 bases. CDR1 is KGHSH, CDR2 LQKENI, per germline. The trim removed 1 base at V and 5 bases at J, leaving 6 bases unmatched. The CDR3 runs to 15 residues. CDR3 nucleotide sequence: TGTGCCAGCTCACCACTGGGACAGGGTAACGACGAGCAGTACTTC. This codes for CASSPLGQGNDEQYF.

This chain links TRBV5-1 with TRBJ2-1; the match to TRBD2 covers 8 bases. The CDR3 spans 15 residues. Trimming removed 4 bases from V and 10 bases from J; junction bases left unmatched: 13. Germline values: CDR1 SGHRS, CDR2 YFSETQ. The CDR3 loop reads CASSTAGVNAGEQFF. CDR3 in DNA: TGCGCCAGCAGCACAGCGGGAGTGAACGCAGGAGAGCAGTTCTTC.

About this clone: Its ends do not fully match the called genes, so a read error is possible. J is TRBJ2-3 and V is TRBV7-3, with D maybe TRBD2 (6 bases). The CDR3 sequence is 15 residues long. Germline V lookup: CDR1 SGHTA, CDR2 FQGTGA. CDR3 DNA sequence: TGTGCCGGCAGCTTAACACGGGAGCCGATTGATACGCAGTATTTT. This gives the protein CAGSLTREPIDTQYF.